Presented here are 19 T cell receptor beta chains from one specimen sequenced in a study of CD8+ T cells in alopecia areata. Following RNA extraction, reverse transcription yielded cDNA that acted as the sequencing template. Measured with immunoSEQ multiplex PCR; TCRdb has only the in-frame clones, and not every one. The sample has roughly 190,000 clones, approximately 56% seen once; the top ten hold 3% to 3.5%. Documented treatment: oral pan-JAK inhibitor, 5-10 mg twice daily. The material was CD4+ T cells sorted from blood, obtained at week 4, from a patient treated with tofacitinib. The receptors here all came from a human donor with alopecia areata.

The rearrangement links TRBV15 to TRBJ2-3; D is unclear. This CDR3 contains 13 residues. Trimming pared 5 bases from V and 4 bases from J, leaving 10 bases between. Germline CDR1 and CDR2: LNHNV and YYDKDF (reference sequence). The CDR3 loop is CATSSSPSDTQYF. For the CDR3, the DNA is TGTGCCACCAGCTCCTCCCCCTCAGATACGCAGTATTTT.

The chain is built from TRBV6-6 and TRBJ2-5; possible D gene TRBD2, 6 bases. This CDR3 contains 16 residues. The germline gives CDR1 MNHNY, CDR2 SVGAGI (reference sequence). The V end was cut by 0 bases, the J end by 0 bases, with 11 bases between. The CDR3 DNA sequence: TGTGCCAGCAGTTACTCCGACGGGGACTACCAAGAGACCCAGTACTTC. It encodes CASSYSDGDYQETQYF.

Only a few counts were recorded for this clone. The genes are TRBV30 and TRBJ1-6, with 9 bases aligning to TRBD1. From germline, CDR1 is GTSNPN and CDR2 SVGIG (reference sequence). The V and J ends lost 7 bases and 7 bases, in that order; junction bases with no gene match: 14. The CDR3 has 16 residues. CDR3 loop: CAYLVRDRALNSPLHF. CDR3 coding DNA: TGTGCCTACCTCGTCCGGGACAGGGCTCTGAATTCACCCCTCCACTTT.

The count of this clone is one. The chain couples TRBV30 to TRBJ1-2; 7 bases match TRBD1. J lost 2 bases, V lost 7 bases, and 4 bases had no gene match. The CDR3 length is 12 residues. Looked up from germline, CDR1 is GTSNPN and CDR2 is SVGIG (reference sequence). CDR3 sequence (DNA): TGTGCCTACCCGGGACAGAACTATGGCTACACCTTC. The encoded protein is CAYPGQNYGYTF.

This clone has more than one count but fewer than ten. The V gene is TRBV28, the J gene TRBJ2-2; 15 nucleotides agree with TRBD2. The V gene end was trimmed by 3 bases and the J gene end by 4 bases; junction bases not matched to a gene: 12. The CDR3 runs 20 residues. CDR1 and CDR2 from the germline V gene are MDHEN and SYDVKM. In nucleotides, the CDR3 is TGTGCCAGCAGTTTCCCCCGGACTAGCGGGGGGGCCTCGGTCACCGGGGAGCTGTTTTTT. As protein: CASSFPRTSGGASVTGELFF.

This CDR3 is CASSLGYFSYEQYF. CDR3 in DNA: TGTGCCAGCAGCTTAGGTTACTTCAGCTACGAGCAGTACTTC. This chain joins TRBV11-2 and TRBJ2-7; D unresolved. Per the germline V gene, CDR1 is SGHAT and CDR2 is FQNNGV. This CDR3 comprises 14 residues. Deletions cut 1 base from V and 3 bases from J, with 10 bases between. Combining the CDR3 with reference TRBV11-2 and TRBJ2-7 gives the whole variable domain EAGVAQSPRYKIIEKRQSVAFWCNPISGHATLYWYQQILGQGPKLLIQFQNNGVVDDSQLPKDRFSAERLKGVDSTLKIQPAKLEDSAVYLCASSLGYFSYEQYFGPGTRLTVT.

The V and J genes are TRBV18 and TRBJ1-2; 7 bases align to TRBD1. Germline assignment: CDR1 KGHSH and CDR2 LQKENI. This CDR3 region has 15 residues. Trimming cost V 0 bases and J 6 bases; bases outside gene matches: 7. DNA for the CDR3: TGTGCCAGCTCACCACCTGGCCTCCAGGGGGATGGCTACACCTTC. Translated, it gives CASSPPGLQGDGYTF.

The chain has TRBV9 and TRBJ1-1, with TRBD1 as a possible D gene (6 bases). This CDR3 has 16 residues. The germline V gene encodes CDR1 SGDLS and CDR2 YYNGEE. The V gene lost 1 base and the J gene lost 4 bases, with 17 bases spanning the gap. CDR3 nucleotide sequence: TGTGCCAGCAGCGTAAGAGCCTCAGGGGTTTCCACTGAAGCTTTCTTT. It encodes CASSVRASGVSTEAFF.

This clone occurred a few times. V and J are TRBV29-1 and TRBJ2-1; the D gene is possibly TRBD1 (7 bases). The CDR3 is made up of 14 amino acids. Germline-derived CDR1 and CDR2 are SQVTM and ANQGSEA. V lost 7 bases to trimming and J lost 7 bases, with 20 bases between them. As DNA, the CDR3 is TGCAGCGCTGTGAGGGGGCATGCGGGGAATGAGCAGTTCTTC. It specifies CSAVRGHAGNEQFF.

V usage is TRBV30 and J usage is TRBJ2-2; the D is unclear. Germline V gives CDR1 GTSNPN, CDR2 SVGIG (reference sequence). The CDR3 runs 12 residues. Here the CDR3 DNA reads TGTGCTAAGGGCCGTAACACCGGGGAGCTGTTTTTT. Its protein product is CAKGRNTGELFF.

This clone was observed a handful of times. This chain's CDR3 is CAWSVLGRGIQYF. CDR3 nucleotide sequence: TGTGCCTGGAGTGTACTTGGGAGGGGCATTCAGTACTTC. This chain joins TRBV30 and TRBJ2-4, with TRBD2 matching over 7 bases. The germline CDR1 and CDR2 sequences are GTSNPN and SVGIG (reference sequence). The V and J ends lost 0 bases and 9 bases, in that order; junction bases with no gene match: 5. The CDR3 consists of 13 residues.

J is TRBJ1-5 and V is TRBV27; 7 bases align to TRBD1. V was clipped by 3 bases and J by 1 base; unmatched bases: 3. CDR1 is MNHEY, CDR2 SMNVEV, per germline (reference sequence). The CDR3 runs to 15 residues. The CDR3 sequence is CASSFGTASNQPQHF. The DNA of the CDR3 is TGTGCCAGCAGTTTCGGGACAGCAAGCAATCAGCCCCAGCATTTT.

This sequence joins TRBV28 and TRBJ2-3, with a possible D match to TRBD2 (6 bases). Germline values: CDR1 MDHEN, CDR2 SYDVKM. V was trimmed by 6 bases and J by 5 bases, leaving 18 bases between them. The CDR3 has 15 amino acids. The CDR3 DNA reads as TGTGCCAGCAGGGGCTGGCAGGGAGGAGGAGATACGCAGTATTTT. Its translation is CASRGWQGGGDTQYF.

V gene TRBV5-1 combines with J gene TRBJ2-3; tentatively, D is TRBD1 or TRBD2 (5 bases each). This CDR3 has 15 amino acids. Germline V CDR1 and CDR2: SGHRS, YFSETQ. Trimming removed 6 bases at V and 0 bases at J, with 14 bases between. The CDR3 reads CASTEVGASTDTQYF. CDR3 DNA sequence: TGCGCCAGCACGGAGGTCGGGGCGAGCACAGATACGCAGTATTTT.

This clone was seen a handful of times. The chain combines TRBV11-3 with TRBJ2-1; the D gene is possibly TRBD2 (7 bases). The V end lost 5 bases, the J end lost 4 bases, and 15 bases lay between the germline ends. The CDR3 covers 15 residues. From germline, CDR1 is SGHNT and CDR2 YENEEA. In DNA form, the CDR3 reads TGTGCCAGCAGCCGCCGGGGGGCTGTATACAATGAGCAGTTCTTC. It encodes CASSRRGAVYNEQFF.

The rearrangement uses TRBV29-1 and TRBJ1-2; no reliable D call. The CDR3 length is 12 residues. The V end was cut by 3 bases, the J end by 2 bases, with 7 bases between. Germline CDR1 and CDR2: SQVTM and ANQGSEA. CDR3 protein: CSVESVNYGYTF. The CDR3 bases are TGCAGCGTTGAGTCGGTAAACTATGGCTACACCTTC.

This chain links TRBV30 with TRBJ1-1; 9 positions agree with TRBD1. V gave up 3 bases and J gave up 5 bases; unmatched junction bases: 4. This CDR3 is 13 amino acids long. The germline CDR1 and CDR2 sequences are GTSNPN and SVGIG (reference sequence). The chain's CDR3 is CAWRYRGRTEAFF. DNA for the CDR3: TGTGCCTGGAGGTACAGGGGGCGGACTGAAGCTTTCTTT.

On this clone itself: Other DNA sequences from this sample encode an identical CDR3 as well. The chain has TRBV7-8 and TRBJ1-5; D gene ambiguous. V lost 0 bases, J lost 7 bases, and 10 bases lay in between. Germline CDR1 SGHVS, CDR2 FQNEAQ. The CDR3 has 14 amino acids. CDR3 residues: CASSLATGRQPQHF. The CDR3 nucleotides are TGTGCCAGCAGCTTAGCGACGGGCAGGCAGCCCCAGCATTTT.

V usage is TRBV29-1 and J usage is TRBJ2-5; 10 bases agree with TRBD1. Germline CDR1 and CDR2: SQVTM and ANQGSEA. The junction had 4 bases not matched to a gene; V was cut back by 7 bases and J by 2 bases. This CDR3 region has 13 residues. In DNA form, the CDR3 reads TGCAGCGCGGGACAGGGGTCGCAAGAGACCCAGTACTTC. Translation: CSAGQGSQETQYF.